This T cell receptor (beta chain) appears in the sequencing data of a study of cytomegalovirus exposure and HLA in healthy donors. Study information: Within the Caucasian-associated ancestry cluster were around 80% of the roughly 400 genotyped donors. Study-level results: Diagnosis of cytomegalovirus status made by the classifier reportedly showed high specificity and sensitivity. Most TCRs appeared rarely, but some public TCRs recurred in many donors. Presence/absence analyses rested on an assumption that sequencing depth was roughly uniform across donors.

Primers: 60 Vbeta forward and 13 Jbeta reverse. Libraries were prepared by immunoSEQ multiplex PCR; TCRdb keeps only in-frame clonotypes and omits some of them. The table includes some 140,000 clones, approximately 71% detected once. About this clone: Its antigen is undetermined.

The germline V gene has CDR1 SGHNT and CDR2 YYREEE (reference sequence). The CDR3 runs to 16 residues. The V gene lost 0 bases and the J gene lost 6 bases, with 19 bases spanning the gap. The sequence was obtained from a man aged 25-45 years in good health and CMV-seronegative. The chain combines TRBV5-4 with TRBJ2-7, with D perhaps TRBD2 (5 bases). The sequencing sample was made of PBMCs. CDR3 sequence reads: CASSLAGSPTYGEQYF. The CDR3 DNA reads TGTGCCAGCAGCTTGGCGGGGTCCCCTACCTATGGCGAGCAGTACTTC.